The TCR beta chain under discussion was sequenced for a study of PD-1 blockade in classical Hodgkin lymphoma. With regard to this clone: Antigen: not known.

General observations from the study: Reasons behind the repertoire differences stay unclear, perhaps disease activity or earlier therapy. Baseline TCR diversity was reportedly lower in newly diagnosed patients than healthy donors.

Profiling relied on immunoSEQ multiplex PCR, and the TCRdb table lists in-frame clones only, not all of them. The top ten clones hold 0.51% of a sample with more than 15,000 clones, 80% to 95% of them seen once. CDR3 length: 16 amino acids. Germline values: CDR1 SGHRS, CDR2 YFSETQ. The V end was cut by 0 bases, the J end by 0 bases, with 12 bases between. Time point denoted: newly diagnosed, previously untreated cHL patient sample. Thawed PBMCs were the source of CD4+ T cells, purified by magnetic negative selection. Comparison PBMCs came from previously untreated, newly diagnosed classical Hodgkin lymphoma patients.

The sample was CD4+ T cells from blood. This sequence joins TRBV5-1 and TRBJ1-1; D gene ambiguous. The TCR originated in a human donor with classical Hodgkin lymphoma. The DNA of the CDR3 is TGCGCCAGCAGCTTGGTCCCTCTACGTTTGAACACTGAAGCTTTCTTT. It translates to CASSLVPLRLNTEAFF.